These 6 T cell receptor beta chains were all obtained from the same sample, sequenced in a study of CD8+CD57+ T cells in acquired aplastic anemia. Profiles of TCR beta VDJ and CDR3 were generated from a genomic DNA template. TCRdb recomputed calls from the reads with MiXCR, one row per CDR3 protein. The sample holds hundreds of thousands of distinct CDR3 sequences, approximately 56% seen once. Material: sorted CD4+, CD8+, or CD8+CD57+ T cells (not recorded which) from PBMCs. The receptors stem from a human donor with severe aplastic anemia or a healthy control (not recorded which).

This rearrangement joins TRBV24-1 to TRBJ2-2; tentative D call: TRBD1 (6 bases). V lost 3 bases and J 2 bases, leaving 9 bases between the germline ends. Germline V gene lookup returns CDR1 KGHDR and CDR2 SFDVKD. This CDR3 region has 15 residues. The CDR3 reads CATSDPGTNTGELFF. CDR3 DNA: TGTGCCACCAGTGATCCCGGGACAAACACCGGGGAGCTGTTTTTT.

This clonotype was recorded at least ten times. This rearrangement joins TRBV6-5 to TRBJ2-1; D is perhaps TRBD1 (5 bases). The germline V gene has CDR1 MNHEY and CDR2 SVGAGI. The V end lost 0 bases, the J end lost 4 bases, and 13 bases lay between the germline ends. The CDR3 is made up of 16 amino acids. CDR3 protein: CASSYSNGALYNEQFF. CDR3 in DNA: TGTGCCAGCAGTTACTCGAATGGGGCCCTTTACAATGAGCAGTTCTTC.

As concerns this clonotype: Here the CDR3 omits its conserved ending phenylalanine or tryptophan, so a read error is the likely source. The rearrangement joins TRBV5-1 to TRBJ2-5; D remains ambiguous. CDR1 is SGHRS, CDR2 YFSETQ, per germline. CDR3 length: 13 amino acids. The DNA of the CDR3 is TGCGCCAGCGGCTTCACCCTACGGGAGACCCAGTACTAC. This encodes CASGFTLRETQYY.

The CDR3: CAWTGLGTEAFF. The CDR3 DNA reads as TGTGCCTGGACAGGGCTGGGCACTGAAGCTTTCTTT. V gene TRBV30 combines with J gene TRBJ1-1; weak D call: TRBD1 (5 bases). The germline V and J ends were trimmed by 4 bases and 4 bases, with 10 bases remaining between them. This CDR3 has 12 amino acids. Germline lookup yields CDR1 GTSNPN and CDR2 SVGIG (reference sequence).

This clonotype was detected ten times or more. This chain uses TRBV20-1 with TRBJ1-5, with D unclear. The CDR3 contains 16 residues. Germline loops: CDR1 DFQATT, CDR2 SNEGSKA (reference sequence). With 1 base removed from V and 1 base from J, the gap between germline ends came to 14 bases. CDR3 nucleotide sequence: TGCAGTGCTAGAGGATTTGGCGACGGCAGCAATCAGCCCCAGCATTTT. It translates to CSARGFGDGSNQPQHF.

The chain is built from TRBV12-3 or TRBV12-4 and TRBJ1-2, with TRBD1 identical over 7 bases. The CDR3 is made up of 16 amino acids. V trimming: 4 bases; J trimming: 6 bases; junction bases outside the gene matches: 14. CDR3 sequence: CASSYTLQGNSDGYTF. In DNA form, the CDR3 reads TGTGCCAGCAGTTATACATTACAGGGGAATTCGGATGGCTACACCTTC.